This T cell receptor (beta chain) originates from a study of response to subunit inactivated influenza vaccine. Points from the study as a whole: With each seasonal influenza vaccination, the authors suggested, few new T cells are recruited.

The length of the CDR3 is 15 residues. CDR1 is SGHRS, CDR2 YFSETQ, per germline. TCRdb reprocessed the RT-PCR reads with MiXCR, giving one entry per CDR3 protein. This sample has roughly 790,000 distinct CDR3 sequences, with approximately 22% found just once. Comments on this clonotype: What it binds is not known. Relative to the germline gene, one junction end is altered; a read error may explain this.

This sequence joins TRBV5-1 and TRBJ1-6; D not certain. The clonotype originates from a man aged 50 to 60 who received an inactivated influenza vaccine. Source: PBMCs from blood, taken roughly 5 days after vaccination. The CDR3 nucleotides read TGCGCCAGCAGCTTGGGGCCCTCCGATAATTCACCCCTCCACTTT. Translated: CASSLGPSDNSPLHF. Variable domain in full (rest from reference TRBV5-1 and TRBJ1-6): KAGVTQTPRYLIKTRGQQVTLSCSPISGHRSVSWYQQTPGQGLQFLFEYFSETQRNKGNFPGRFSGRQFSNSRSEMNVSTLELGDSALYLCASSLGPSDNSPLHFGNGTRLTVT.